Presented here are 14 T cell receptor beta chains from one specimen sequenced in a study of shared clonotypes between healthy human individuals. Positively selected for CCR7, the CD45RO-negative cells used as naive CD8 cells excluded terminally differentiated effector memory CD45RA+ cells. Libraries were prepared by immunoSEQ multiplex PCR; TCRdb keeps only in-frame clonotypes and omits some of them. The repertoire holds approximately 2,000,000 clones, with roughly 95% as singletons. The sequenced sample was naive CD8+ T cells from PBMCs. The receptors were sampled from a man aged 18 to 35 in good health. Some clones in this sample may be carry-over from other donors' samples.

In regard to this clone: The same CDR3 can be traced to other DNA sequences in this sample. The chain joins TRBV10-3 to TRBJ2-6, with a possible D match to TRBD1 (5 bases). There are 16 residues in the CDR3. The germline V gene has CDR1 ENHRY and CDR2 SYGVKD. Trimming shortened V by 2 bases and J by 0 bases, and 8 bases separated the two germline ends. The CDR3, as DNA: TGTGCCATCAGTGAGCTGACAGTCTCTGGGGCCAACGTCCTGACTTTC. This encodes CAISELTVSGANVLTF.

The rearrangement uses TRBV19 and TRBJ2-3; D possibly corresponds to TRBD2 (7 bases). CDR1 is LNHDA, CDR2 SQIVND, per germline (reference sequence). The CDR3 loop spans 15 amino acids. V shed 6 bases and J shed 2 bases, with 15 bases lying between them. CDR3 bases: TGTGCCAGTAGCCACCGGGGGGCGTACACAGATACGCAGTATTTT. Residues: CASSHRGAYTDTQYF.

V is TRBV27 and J is TRBJ2-2; the match to TRBD2 covers 9 bases. Looked up from germline, CDR1 is MNHEY and CDR2 is SMNVEV (reference sequence). CDR3 length: 19 residues. V lost 6 bases, J lost 0 bases, and 14 bases stayed unmatched. The CDR3 loop reads CASRPLGALAGPNTGELFF. The CDR3 DNA reads TGTGCCAGCAGACCTCTTGGGGCCCTAGCGGGGCCGAACACCGGGGAGCTGTTTTTT.

The chain joins TRBV28 to TRBJ2-7; 12 bases align to TRBD2. The CDR3 is 15 amino acids. V lost 2 bases, J lost 6 bases, and 5 bases stayed unmatched. Germline V gene lookup returns CDR1 MDHEN and CDR2 SYDVKM. CDR3 region: CASSLGLAGGGEQYF. In nucleotides, the CDR3 is TGTGCCAGCAGTTTAGGGCTAGCGGGAGGGGGCGAGCAGTACTTC.

The chain employs TRBV7-9 and TRBJ2-3; possible D gene TRBD1, 5 bases. Looked up from germline, CDR1 is SEHNR and CDR2 is FQNEAQ (reference sequence). Between the trimmed V and J ends, which lost 5 bases and 0 bases, there was a span of 15 bases. CDR3 size: 16 residues. CDR3 DNA: TGTGCCAGCAGCCCTGGCGACAGATCGAGCACAGATACGCAGTATTTT. Encoded protein: CASSPGDRSSTDTQYF.

The chain couples TRBV11-2 to TRBJ2-7, with 9 bases identical to TRBD2. Germline V CDR1 and CDR2: SGHAT, FQNNGV. The CDR3 is 15 amino acids. V was clipped by 5 bases and J by 3 bases; unmatched bases: 8. The CDR3 is CASSLGTSRYYEQYF. The CDR3 region has the DNA TGTGCCAGCAGCCTAGGGACTAGCCGGTACTACGAGCAGTACTTC.

As DNA, the CDR3 is TGTGCCAGCAGCTTAAATCAATACAATGAGCAGTTCTTC. Protein sequence: CASSLNQYNEQFF. This chain links TRBV11-2 with TRBJ2-1; D is unresolved. V was trimmed by 2 bases and J by 4 bases, leaving 6 bases between them. Germline V gene data show CDR1 as SGHAT and CDR2 as FQNNGV. The CDR3 spans 13 residues.

The V call is TRBV6-1, the J call TRBJ2-2; D unresolved. The CDR3 consists of 16 residues. Germline lookup yields CDR1 MNHNS and CDR2 SASEGT. Trimming left V 3 bases short and J 1 base short, with 12 bases between. DNA of the CDR3: TGTGCCAGCAGTGAGAGTGAGGAGCTGAACACCGGGGAGCTGTTTTTT. Translated: CASSESEELNTGELFF.

The rearrangement uses TRBV27 and TRBJ2-7, with D perhaps TRBD1 (5 bases). V dropped 2 bases and J dropped 7 bases, with 12 bases sitting between them. This CDR3 is 13 amino acids long. The germline V gene has CDR1 MNHEY and CDR2 SMNVEV (reference sequence). The CDR3 loop is CASSLAAGNEQYF. The CDR3 bases are TGTGCCAGCAGTTTAGCGGCAGGGAATGAGCAGTACTTC.

V and J are TRBV18 and TRBJ2-7, with 7 bases fitting TRBD1. CDR3 length equals 13 residues. Germline V lookup: CDR1 KGHSH, CDR2 LQKENI. The V segment lost 8 bases and the J segment 2 bases; nucleotides outside the gene matches: 6. Here the CDR3 reads CASRYGTAYEQYF. The CDR3 region has the DNA TGTGCCAGCCGGTACGGGACAGCCTACGAGCAGTACTTC.

As DNA, the CDR3 is TGTGCCAGTCTTATCCCACTAGCGCGGACGCAGTATTTT. Translation gives CASLIPLARTQYF. This chain uses TRBV6-1 with TRBJ2-3; 7 nucleotides align to TRBD2. Trimming removed 9 bases from V and 9 bases from J; junction bases left unmatched: 12. CDR1 and CDR2 from the germline V gene are MNHNS and SASEGT. CDR3 length: 13 residues.

The rearrangement uses TRBV4-1 and TRBJ2-1, with D maybe TRBD1 (6 bases). The germline V gene encodes CDR1 MGHRA and CDR2 YSYEKL. The CDR3 loop spans 14 amino acids. The V and J ends lost 6 bases and 4 bases respectively, with 13 bases between them. In nucleotides, the CDR3 is TGCGCCAGCAGTCCCACAGGGCAGTACAATGAGCAGTTCTTC. It translates to CASSPTGQYNEQFF.

Details on this clone: Other DNA sequences in the sample encode the same CDR3. V is TRBV7-9 and J is TRBJ1-2; TRBD1 is a possible D gene (5 bases). Germline V lookup: CDR1 SEHNR, CDR2 FQNEAQ (reference sequence). V lost 0 bases and J lost 5, with 13 bases in between. This CDR3 comprises 15 residues. The CDR3 loop is CASSLARGAGYGYTF. The CDR3 nucleotides read TGTGCCAGCAGCTTAGCGCGAGGGGCGGGATATGGCTACACCTTC. The full variable domain, completed using reference TRBV7-9 and TRBJ1-2, is DTGVSQNPRHKITKRGQNVTFRCDPISEHNRLYWYRQTLGQGPEFLTYFQNEAQLEKSRLLSDRFSAERPKGSFSTLEIQRTEQGDSAMYLCASSLARGAGYGYTFGSGTRLTVV.

The rearrangement links TRBV7-9 to TRBJ1-5; D gene uncertain. V lost 5 bases and J 2 bases, leaving 10 bases between the germline ends. This CDR3 contains 14 residues. Germline CDR1 and CDR2: SEHNR and FQNEAQ (reference sequence). The CDR3 protein is CASSPSGGNQPQHF. The DNA for the CDR3 is TGTGCCAGCAGCCCGTCTGGGGGCAATCAGCCCCAGCATTTT.